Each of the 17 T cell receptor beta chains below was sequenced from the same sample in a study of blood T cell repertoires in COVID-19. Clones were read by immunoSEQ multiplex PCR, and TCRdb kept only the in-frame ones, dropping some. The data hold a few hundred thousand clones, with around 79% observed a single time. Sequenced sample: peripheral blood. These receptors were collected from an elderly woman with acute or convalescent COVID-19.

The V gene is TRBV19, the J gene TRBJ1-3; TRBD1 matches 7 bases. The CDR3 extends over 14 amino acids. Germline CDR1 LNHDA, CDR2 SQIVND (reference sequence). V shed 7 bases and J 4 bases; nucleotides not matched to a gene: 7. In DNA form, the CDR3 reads TGTGCCAGTATGAACAGGGGTTCAGGAAACACCATATATTTT. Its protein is CASMNRGSGNTIYF.

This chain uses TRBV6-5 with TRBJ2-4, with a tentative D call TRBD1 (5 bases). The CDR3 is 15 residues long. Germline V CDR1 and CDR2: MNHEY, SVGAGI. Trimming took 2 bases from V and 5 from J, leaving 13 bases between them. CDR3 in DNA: TGTGCCAGCAGTTACAGTAGGGGCCCCCAAAACATTCAGTACTTC. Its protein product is CASSYSRGPQNIQYF.

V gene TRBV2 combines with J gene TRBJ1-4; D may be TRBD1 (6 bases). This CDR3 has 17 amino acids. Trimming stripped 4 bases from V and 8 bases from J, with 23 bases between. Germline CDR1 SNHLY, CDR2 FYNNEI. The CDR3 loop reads CASSALDSRVGGEKLFF. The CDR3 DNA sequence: TGTGCCAGCAGTGCCCTGGACAGCCGAGTGGGGGGGGAAAAACTGTTTTTT.

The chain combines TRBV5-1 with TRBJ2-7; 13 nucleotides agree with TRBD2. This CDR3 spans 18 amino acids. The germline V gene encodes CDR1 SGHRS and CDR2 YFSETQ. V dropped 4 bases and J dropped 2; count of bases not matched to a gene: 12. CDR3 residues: CASSRTLQGLAGPYEQYF. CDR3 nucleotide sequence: TGCGCCAGCAGCCGAACTCTCCAGGGACTAGCGGGACCCTACGAGCAGTACTTC.

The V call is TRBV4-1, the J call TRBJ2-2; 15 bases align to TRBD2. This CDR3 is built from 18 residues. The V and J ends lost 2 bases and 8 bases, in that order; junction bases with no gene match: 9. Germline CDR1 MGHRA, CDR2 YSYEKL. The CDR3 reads CASSQRTSGGAGRGELFF. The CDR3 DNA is TGCGCCAGCAGCCAACGGACTAGCGGGGGGGCAGGGAGAGGGGAGCTGTTTTTT.

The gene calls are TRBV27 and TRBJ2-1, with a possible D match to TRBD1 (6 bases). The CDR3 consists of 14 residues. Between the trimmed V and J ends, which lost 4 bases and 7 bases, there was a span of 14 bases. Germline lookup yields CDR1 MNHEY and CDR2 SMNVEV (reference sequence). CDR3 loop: CASSYQGMRNEQFF. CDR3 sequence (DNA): TGTGCCAGCAGTTACCAGGGGATGAGGAATGAGCAGTTCTTC.

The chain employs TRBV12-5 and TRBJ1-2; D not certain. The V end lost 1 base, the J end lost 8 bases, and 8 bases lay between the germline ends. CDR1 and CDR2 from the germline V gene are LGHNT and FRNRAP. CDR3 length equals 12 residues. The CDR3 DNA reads TGTGCTAGTGGTTTGGACATATCGGGCTACACCTTC. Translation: CASGLDISGYTF.

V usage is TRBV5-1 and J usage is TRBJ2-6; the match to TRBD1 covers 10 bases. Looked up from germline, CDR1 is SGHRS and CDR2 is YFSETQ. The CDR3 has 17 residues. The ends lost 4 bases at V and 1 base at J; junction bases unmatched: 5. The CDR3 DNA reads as TGCGCCAGCAGCCCCCCGGACAGGGGGTCTGGGGCCAACGTCCTGACTTTC. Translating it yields CASSPPDRGSGANVLTF. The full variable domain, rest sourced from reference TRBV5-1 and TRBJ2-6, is KAGVTQTPRYLIKTRGQQVTLSCSPISGHRSVSWYQQTPGQGLQFLFEYFSETQRNKGNFPGRFSGRQFSNSRSEMNVSTLELGDSALYLCASSPPDRGSGANVLTFGAGSRLTVL.

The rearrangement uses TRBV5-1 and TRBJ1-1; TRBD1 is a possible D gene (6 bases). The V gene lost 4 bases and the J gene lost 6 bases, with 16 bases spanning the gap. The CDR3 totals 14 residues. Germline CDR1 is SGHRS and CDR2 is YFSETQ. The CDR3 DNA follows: TGCGCCAGCAGCGCCCGTAGGGGGATGTCTGAAGCTTTCTTT. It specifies CASSARRGMSEAFF.

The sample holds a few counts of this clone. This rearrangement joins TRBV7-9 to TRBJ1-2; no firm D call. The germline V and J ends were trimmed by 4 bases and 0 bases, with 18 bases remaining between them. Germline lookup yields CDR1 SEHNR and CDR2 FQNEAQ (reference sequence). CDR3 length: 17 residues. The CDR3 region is CASSSGWESKTNYGYTF. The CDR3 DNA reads TGTGCCAGCAGCTCCGGATGGGAGAGTAAAACTAACTATGGCTACACCTTC. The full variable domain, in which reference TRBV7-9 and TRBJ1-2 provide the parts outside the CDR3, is DTGVSQNPRHKITKRGQNVTFRCDPISEHNRLYWYRQTLGQGPEFLTYFQNEAQLEKSRLLSDRFSAERPKGSFSTLEIQRTEQGDSAMYLCASSSGWESKTNYGYTFGSGTRLTVV.

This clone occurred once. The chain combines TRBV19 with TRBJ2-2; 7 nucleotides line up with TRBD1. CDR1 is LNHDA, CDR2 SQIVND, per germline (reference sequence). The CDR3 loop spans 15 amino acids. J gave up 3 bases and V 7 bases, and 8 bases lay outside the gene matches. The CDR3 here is CASNSGTVDTGELFF. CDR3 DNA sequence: TGTGCCAGTAATTCCGGGACAGTAGACACCGGGGAGCTGTTTTTT.

The DNA for the CDR3 is TGCGCCAGCAGCTTGACCGGGACAGAGAATTCACCCCTCCACTTT. It codes for CASSLTGTENSPLHF. The J gene is TRBJ1-6, the V gene TRBV5-1, with 7 nucleotides matching TRBD1. With 1 base clipped from V and 7 bases from J, the junction kept 5 bases outside the gene matches. In germline, CDR1 is SGHRS, CDR2 YFSETQ. The CDR3 consists of 15 residues.

This chain's CDR3 is CASSENPGRWTGELFF. CDR3 in DNA: TGTGCCAGCAGTGAAAACCCAGGTCGATGGACCGGGGAGCTGTTTTTT. The rearrangement uses TRBV6-1 and TRBJ2-2; D call uncertain. Germline V CDR1 and CDR2: MNHNS, SASEGT. There are 16 residues in the CDR3. Trimming removed 2 bases at V and 5 bases at J, with 15 bases between.

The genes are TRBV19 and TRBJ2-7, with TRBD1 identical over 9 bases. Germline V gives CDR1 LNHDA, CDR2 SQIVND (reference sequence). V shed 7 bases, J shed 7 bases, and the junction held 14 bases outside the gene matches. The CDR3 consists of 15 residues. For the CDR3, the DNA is TGTGCCAGTACCGGACTGTCACAGGGGGCAAATGAGCAGTACTTC. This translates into CASTGLSQGANEQYF. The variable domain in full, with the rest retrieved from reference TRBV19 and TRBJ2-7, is DGGITQSPKYLFRKEGQNVTLSCEQNLNHDAMYWYRQDPGQGLRLIYYSQIVNDFQKGDIAEGYSVSREKKESFPLTVTSAQKNPTAFYLCASTGLSQGANEQYFGPGTRLTVT.

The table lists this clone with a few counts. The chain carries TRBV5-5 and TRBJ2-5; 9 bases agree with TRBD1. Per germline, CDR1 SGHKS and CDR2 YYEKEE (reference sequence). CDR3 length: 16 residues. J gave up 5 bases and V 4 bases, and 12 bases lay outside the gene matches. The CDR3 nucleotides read TGTGCCAGCAGCCTCCCCACAGGGGGCGGAGGTGAGACCCAGTACTTC. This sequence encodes CASSLPTGGGGETQYF.

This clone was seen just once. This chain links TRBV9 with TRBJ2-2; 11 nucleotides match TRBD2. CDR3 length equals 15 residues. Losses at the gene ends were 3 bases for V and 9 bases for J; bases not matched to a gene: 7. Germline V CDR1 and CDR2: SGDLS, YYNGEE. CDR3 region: CASSALAGGPRELFF. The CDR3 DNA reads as TGTGCCAGCAGCGCATTAGCGGGGGGGCCCAGGGAGCTGTTTTTT.

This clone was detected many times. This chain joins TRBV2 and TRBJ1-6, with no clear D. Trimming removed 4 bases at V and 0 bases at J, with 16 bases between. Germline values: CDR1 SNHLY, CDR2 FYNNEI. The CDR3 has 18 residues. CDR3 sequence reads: CASSASVPRGSYNSPLHF. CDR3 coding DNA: TGTGCCAGCAGTGCTTCGGTTCCCCGGGGCTCCTATAATTCACCCCTCCACTTT.